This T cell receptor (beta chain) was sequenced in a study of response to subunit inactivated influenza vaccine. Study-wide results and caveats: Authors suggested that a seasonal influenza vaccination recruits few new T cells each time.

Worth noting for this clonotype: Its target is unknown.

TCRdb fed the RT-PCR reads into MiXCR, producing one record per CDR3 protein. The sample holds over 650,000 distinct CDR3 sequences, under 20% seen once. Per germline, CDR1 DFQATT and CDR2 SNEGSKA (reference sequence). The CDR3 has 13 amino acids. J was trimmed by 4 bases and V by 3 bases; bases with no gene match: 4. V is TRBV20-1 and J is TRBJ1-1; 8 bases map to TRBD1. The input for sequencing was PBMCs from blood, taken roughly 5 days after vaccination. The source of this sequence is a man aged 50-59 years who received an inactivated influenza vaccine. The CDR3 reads CSARDRVSTEAFF. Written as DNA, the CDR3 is TGCAGTGCTAGGGACAGGGTAAGCACTGAAGCTTTCTTT.